The present T cell receptor (beta chain) was sequenced within a study of blood T cell repertoires in COVID-19. Background on the study: The study drew acute and convalescent COVID-19 samples from the United States, Italy and Spain. From T cells, B-cell-depleted T cells, or PBMCs came the material, which was cDNA or gDNA.

Authors' methods: Reference gene primer amplification in the assay estimated nucleated cell counts. Sequencing used immunoSEQ multiplex PCR; TCRdb keeps in-frame clones, though not all of them. That table supplies the V and J calls and clone size; D and trimming were determined from the DNA. Of 410,000 or so clones in the sample, around 91% were seen once. During active infection, Seattle patients enrolled and were then monitored through disease. This CDR3 has 14 amino acids. The germline V gene encodes CDR1 SGHTA and CDR2 FQGNSA. Between the trimmed V and J ends, which lost 4 bases and 4 bases, there was a span of 13 bases.

The chain employs TRBV7-2 and TRBJ1-1; D is perhaps TRBD1 (5 bases). This clonotype was obtained from a woman between 40 and 50 years old with COVID-19, enrolled during active disease. Sequenced: peripheral blood. DNA of the CDR3: TGTGCCAGCAGCTCCAGGGTATCGGGCACTGAAGCTTTCTTT. Translation: CASSSRVSGTEAFF.